Listed below are T cell receptor beta chains from one sample, sequenced in a study of OX40 agonist ivuxolimab in advanced cancers. TCRdb keeps only in-frame clones here, not all; method: immunoSEQ multiplex PCR. The table has about 59,000 clones, 85% seen once; the top ten hold under 4.5%. Sequenced here: CD4+ or CD8+ T cells sorted from blood, sampled in a trial of the OX40 agonist ivuxolimab. All receptors derive from an adult with an advanced solid tumor such as melanoma, head and neck, liver or kidney cancer. Each CDR3 is given with its conserved first and last residue. D genes are given only for firm matches. Clone sizes are given selectively: once, few, many, or a class where the clone is expanded.

J	D	size	V	CDR3	DNA
TRBJ2-1	-	-	TRBV14	CASSQAAVYNEQFF	TGTGCCAGCAGCCAAGCAGCGGTTTACAATGAGCAGTTCTTC
TRBJ2-3	TRBD2	once	TRBV7-2	CASSLRASGGPTDTQYF	TGTGCCAGCAGCCTACGGGCTAGCGGGGGTCCCACAGATACGCAGTATTTT
TRBJ2-7	-	-	TRBV6-5	CASSERYGRHEQYF	TGTGCCAGCAGTGAGAGATACGGCAGGCACGAGCAGTACTTC
TRBJ1-2	-	-	TRBV6-1	CASSEAWDTYGYTF	TGTGCCAGCAGTGAAGCCTGGGACACCTATGGCTACACCTTC
TRBJ1-2	-	-	TRBV28	CASTPPDRSYGYTF	TGTGCCAGCACCCCCCCTGACAGGAGCTATGGCTACACCTTC
TRBJ2-4	-	-	TRBV7-9	CASSPGEGLAKNIQYF	TGTGCCAGCAGCCCAGGGGAGGGGCTGGCCAAAAACATTCAGTACTTC
TRBJ2-7	-	few	TRBV25-1	CASSPSSWAYEQYF	TGTGCCAGCAGTCCCTCCTCTTGGGCCTACGAGCAGTACTTC
TRBJ2-2	TRBD1	-	TRBV18	CASSTQGTGELFF	TGTGCCAGCTCAACACAGGGGACCGGGGAGCTGTTTTTT
TRBJ2-3	-	-	TRBV7-9	CAAGADTDTQYF	TGTGCGGCCGGGGCGGACACAGATACGCAGTATTTT
TRBJ2-5	-	once	TRBV15	CATSRDHPGVGETQYF	TGTGCCACCAGCAGAGATCACCCAGGGGTAGGAGAGACCCAGTACTTC
TRBJ1-6	-	-	TRBV15	CATSRDPGGGSPLHF	TGTGCCACCAGCAGAGATCCCGGGGGGGGATCACCCCTCCACTTT
TRBJ2-3	-	-	TRBV15	CATSRDGGGLDTQYF	TGTGCCACCAGCAGAGATGGGGGGGGCCTGGATACGCAGTATTTT
TRBJ2-7	-	-	TRBV6-5	CASSYSGGIDEQYF	TGTGCCAGCAGTTACTCAGGGGGAATCGACGAGCAGTACTTC
TRBJ2-7	-	-	TRBV6-5	CASSPRWGSDEQYF	TGTGCCAGCAGTCCACGGTGGGGGTCTGACGAGCAGTACTTC
TRBJ2-3	-	-	TRBV11-3	CASSFSGSGPDTQYF	TGTGCCAGCAGCTTCTCTGGGAGTGGCCCAGATACGCAGTATTTT
TRBJ2-6	-	-	TRBV15	CATSRVGRFSGANVLTF	TGTGCCACCAGCAGAGTTGGCAGATTCTCTGGGGCCAACGTCCTGACTTTC
TRBJ1-5	TRBD1	-	TRBV19	CASSLPGQVTNQPQHF	TGTGCCAGTAGTCTTCCGGGACAGGTTACTAATCAGCCCCAGCATTTT
TRBJ1-1	-	-	TRBV10-2	CASSAGGNTEAFF	TGCGCCAGCAGTGCCGGCGGCAACACTGAAGCTTTCTTT
TRBJ1-2	-	-	TRBV19	CASSVRAGENYGYTF	TGTGCCAGTAGTGTGAGGGCAGGGGAGAACTATGGCTACACCTTC
TRBJ1-6	-	-	TRBV5-6	CASSLGSGWNNSPLHF	TGTGCCAGCAGCTTGGGGTCAGGGTGGAATAATTCACCCCTCCACTTT
TRBJ1-5	-	few	TRBV28	CASSLGRGSNQPQHF	TGTGCCAGCAGTTTGGGCAGGGGTTCGAATCAGCCCCAGCATTTT
TRBJ1-1	-	-	TRBV6-6	CASSPGQNMNTEAFF	TGTGCCAGCAGTCCCGGACAGAACATGAACACTGAAGCTTTCTTT
TRBJ1-5	-	few	TRBV6-6	CASSYAMGQPQHF	TGTGCCAGCAGTTACGCCATGGGGCAGCCCCAGCATTTT
TRBJ1-4	-	-	TRBV19	CASSIGPTLNEKLFF	TGTGCCAGTAGTATCGGCCCTACTCTTAATGAAAAACTGTTTTTT
TRBJ2-5	TRBD1	-	TRBV19	CASRPRDRPQETQYF	TGTGCCAGTAGACCCCGGGACAGACCCCAAGAGACCCAGTACTTC
TRBJ1-3	-	-	TRBV5-4	CASSLERGNTIYF	TGTGCCAGCAGCTTAGAACGGGGAAACACCATATATTTT
TRBJ2-1	TRBD2	-	TRBV19	CASTMGLRGGNNEQFF	TGTGCCAGTACTATGGGACTACGCGGGGGGAACAATGAGCAGTTCTTC
TRBJ2-7	-	-	TRBV6-1	CASKQSSYEQYF	TGTGCCAGCAAACAGTCCTCCTACGAGCAGTACTTC
TRBJ2-3	-	once	TRBV7-3	CASSLGLPTDTQYF	TGTGCCAGCAGCCTAGGACTTCCCACAGATACGCAGTATTTT
TRBJ2-5	-	-	TRBV5-5	CASSVTVYQETQYF	TGTGCCAGCAGCGTCACAGTATACCAAGAGACCCAGTACTTC
TRBJ1-2	TRBD1	-	TRBV6-1	CASSGRGPTDYGYTF	TGTGCCAGCAGTGGAAGGGGGCCGACTGACTATGGCTACACCTTC
TRBJ2-7	-	-	TRBV4-1	CASSQDGDREQYF	TGCGCCAGCAGCCAAGACGGAGACAGGGAGCAGTACTTC
TRBJ1-3	-	-	TRBV4-1	CASSQIIDSPAIYF	TGCGCCAGCAGCCAAATTATAGACAGTCCGGCCATATATTTT